The rows below give T cell receptor beta chains drawn from one sample of a study of Ad26.COV2.S vaccination and SARS-CoV-2 variants. This table comes from immunoSEQ multiplex PCR, and its TCRdb copy is limited to in-frame clones, with some not included. The sample holds about 350,000 clones, roughly 84% seen once. Sequences were derived from peripheral blood, sampled in a trial of Ad26.COV2.S vaccine versus placebo. The receptors stem from a person aged 18 to 59 who received the Ad26.COV2.S COVID-19 vaccine or a placebo. Each CDR3 is given without its conserved first and last residue. Some rows mark clone size as missing; the rest say once, few, many or name a class of expanded clone.

J gene | V gene | clone size | CDR3 protein
TRBJ1-4 | TRBV18 | once | ASSPGLTNEKLF
TRBJ1-1 | TRBV4-1 | NA | ASKQNREGVVSEAF
TRBJ1-4 | TRBV5-1 | few | ASSGGRGNNEKLF
TRBJ2-7 | TRBV27 | NA | ASSLSGSGISYEQY
TRBJ1-2 | TRBV30 | NA | AWSVLGVDGYT
TRBJ2-2 | TRBV2 | NA | ASSVLAGTGELF
TRBJ2-2 | TRBV18 | NA | ASSPPSRNTGELF
TRBJ2-7 | TRBV6-5 | NA | ASKGQGGAYEQY
TRBJ2-7 | TRBV11-3 | once | ASSLFGGRQY
TRBJ2-7 | TRBV6-5 | NA | ASSYTNPPYEQY
TRBJ2-7 | TRBV4-3 | NA | ASSQDRTSTGVNYEQY
TRBJ2-3 | TRBV28 | NA | ASSSGGQESTDTQY
TRBJ2-2 | TRBV15 | few | ATSRDGGITGELF
TRBJ2-7 | TRBV3-1/TRBV3-2 | once | ASSQDYRDSYEQY
TRBJ2-1 | TRBV5-1 | NA | ASSGGTSIYNEQF
TRBJ1-3 | TRBV10-2 | few | ATEGNGNTIY
TRBJ2-5 | TRBV19 | once | ASSNIRGGRETQY
TRBJ1-3 | TRBV5-6 | NA | ASSLVSWGTGAGNTIY
TRBJ1-1 | TRBV2 | NA | ASTPTVTNTEAF
TRBJ2-2 | TRBV11-2 | NA | ASHRGSGTGELF
TRBJ1-2 | TRBV29-1 | NA | SVGEGSYT
TRBJ1-1 | TRBV14 | NA | ASSQSAGGTEAF
TRBJ2-7 | TRBV3-1/TRBV3-2 | once | ASSPSEGGRGNEQY
TRBJ2-1 | TRBV25-1 | NA | ASSDRWSYNEQF
TRBJ2-3 | TRBV3-1/TRBV3-2 | NA | ASSQEVGPDTQY
TRBJ1-1 | TRBV29-1 | NA | SVDRRREEAF
TRBJ2-7 | TRBV19 | NA | ASRERTYPYEQY
TRBJ1-1 | TRBV4-1 | NA | ASSRKGQLVGIVGRAEAF
TRBJ2-3 | TRBV5-6 | NA | ASSLGSGLAGGPTDTQY
TRBJ1-3 | TRBV28 | NA | ASRGQDTKGNTIY
TRBJ1-2 | TRBV5-1 | NA | ASSLDTVGGRGYT
TRBJ2-5 | TRBV2 | few | ASSRLQIAGQPEGTQY
TRBJ1-2 | TRBV6-5 | NA | ASRGYYGYT